The 32 T cell receptor beta chains given below trace back to one sample, sequenced in a study of blood T cell repertoires in COVID-19 (dated by TCRdb to 2018 to 2020). Libraries were built with the immunoSEQ multiplex PCR assay. As stored in TCRdb, this immuneACCESS dataset retains in-frame rearrangements with V and J assigned. A fraction of the clones does not appear; measured against another copy, unresolved V genes explain less than half of the discrepancy, and the remainder lacks a known reason. Across this sample there are hundreds of thousands of clones, with around 90% seen only once. Jointly, the top ten make up about 9.8% of the sample. The sequenced material came from PBMCs or T cells enriched from blood (not recorded which). These receptor sequences come from a woman between 18 and 29 years old who had recovered from COVID-19.

This clone showed up just once. The V and J genes are TRBV2 and TRBJ1-5, with D unclear. The CDR3 sequence is 13 residues long. Trimming removed 3 bases from V and 7 bases from J, with 10 bases in between. Germline loops: CDR1 SNHLY, CDR2 FYNNEI. Here the CDR3 reads CASSDVTGQPQHF. CDR3 coding DNA: TGTGCCAGCAGTGACGTGACCGGGCAGCCCCAGCATTTT.

The chain couples TRBV2 to TRBJ1-2; D call uncertain. Looked up from germline, CDR1 is SNHLY and CDR2 is FYNNEI. V was clipped by 5 bases and J by 7 bases, with 14 bases between them. The CDR3 spans 13 residues. The CDR3 region has the DNA TGTGCCAGCAGTCCGACGCAGGAAGGTGGCTACACCTTC. This sequence encodes CASSPTQEGGYTF.

The J gene is TRBJ1-2, the V gene TRBV7-9; TRBD1 is a possible D gene (6 bases). V lost 5 bases, J lost 4 bases, and 17 bases lay in between. Germline V gives CDR1 SEHNR, CDR2 FQNEAQ (reference sequence). The CDR3 has 15 residues. The CDR3, as DNA: TGTGCCAGCAGCCGCGGTGGCAGGGGATTCTATGGCTACACCTTC. Protein product: CASSRGGRGFYGYTF.

The chain is built from TRBV11-2 and TRBJ1-4; D is unresolved. Germline CDR1 SGHAT, CDR2 FQNNGV. V shed 2 bases and J shed 8 bases, with 9 bases lying between them. CDR3 length: 13 amino acids. The CDR3 reads CASSLIQREKLFF. CDR3 in DNA: TGTGCCAGCAGCTTAATCCAGAGGGAAAAACTGTTTTTT.

The count of this clone is one. This sequence joins TRBV3-1 (or the pseudogene TRBV3-2) and TRBJ2-1, with D perhaps matching TRBD2 (5 bases). CDR1 is LGHDT, CDR2 YNNKEL, per germline (reference sequence). Trimming shortened V by 0 bases and J by 3 bases, and 24 bases separated the two germline ends. The CDR3 sequence is 20 residues long. The CDR3 here is CASSQEMRWTQLNLYNEQFF. DNA for the CDR3: TGTGCCAGCAGCCAAGAAATGAGGTGGACTCAACTTAACCTCTACAATGAGCAGTTCTTC.

The CDR3 bases are TGTGCCAGCTCACCGGGACAGGGGGCAGCCTACGAGCAGTACTTC. Translation gives CASSPGQGAAYEQYF. V usage is TRBV18 and J usage is TRBJ2-7; 12 nucleotides align to TRBD1. Trimming took 3 bases from V and 2 from J; bases not matched to a gene: 2. CDR3 size: 15 residues. The germline CDR1 and CDR2 sequences are KGHSH and LQKENI.

J is TRBJ2-1 and V is TRBV19; a possible D gene is TRBD2 (6 bases). V was shortened by 10 bases and J by 9 bases, with 13 bases between the two germline ends. Per germline, CDR1 LNHDA and CDR2 SQIVND (reference sequence). The CDR3 extends over 11 amino acids. Here the CDR3 DNA reads TGTGCCACCGCACTAGCCCCTGAGCAGTTCTTC. Amino acid sequence: CATALAPEQFF.

This sequence joins TRBV7-9 and TRBJ1-2, with D possibly matching TRBD1 (5 bases). This CDR3 spans 14 amino acids. Germline CDR1 and CDR2: SEHNR and FQNEAQ (reference sequence). With 5 bases removed from V and 8 bases from J, the gap between germline ends came to 18 bases. In DNA form, the CDR3 reads TGTGCCAGCAGCCTAGGGACGGAGGTAAAAGGCTACACCTTC. Amino acid sequence: CASSLGTEVKGYTF.

This clone was counted a single time. V is TRBV3-1 (or the pseudogene TRBV3-2) and J is TRBJ1-1; D gene ambiguous. Germline-derived CDR1 and CDR2 are LGHDT and YNNKEL (reference sequence). V shed 4 bases and J shed 7 bases, with 25 bases lying between them. The CDR3 sequence is 17 residues long. CDR3 amino acids: CASSPSHPIPYSGEAFF. CDR3 bases: TGTGCCAGCAGCCCATCCCATCCTATTCCGTACAGTGGTGAAGCTTTCTTT.

The chain links TRBV4-3 to TRBJ1-1; D possibly corresponds to TRBD1 (6 bases). Germline values: CDR1 LGHNA, CDR2 YSLEER. Deletions cut 4 bases from V and 1 base from J, with 16 bases between. The CDR3 is 16 amino acids. CDR3 sequence (DNA): TGCGCCAGCAGCCCCTATCCGGGACAAGAGAACACTGAAGCTTTCTTT. It translates to CASSPYPGQENTEAFF.

This chain uses TRBV3-1 (or the pseudogene TRBV3-2) with TRBJ2-7, with a possible D match to TRBD1 (5 bases). The CDR3 is 15 amino acids. Germline V gives CDR1 LGHDT, CDR2 YNNKEL (reference sequence). Deletions cut 0 bases from V and 6 bases from J, with 15 bases between. This CDR3 reads CASSQDGQGGREQYF. DNA of the CDR3: TGTGCCAGCAGCCAAGATGGCCAGGGTGGACGCGAGCAGTACTTC.

The V gene is TRBV7-9, the J gene TRBJ1-2, with 9 bases that match TRBD1. With 1 base clipped from V and 8 bases from J, the junction kept 8 bases outside the gene matches. The CDR3 has 15 amino acids. Germline values: CDR1 SEHNR, CDR2 FQNEAQ (reference sequence). The CDR3, as DNA: TGTGCCAGCAGCTTAGTAGGGTCGACAGGGGGAGGCTACACCTTC. Its translation: CASSLVGSTGGGYTF.

The chain joins TRBV10-3 to TRBJ1-1, with D uncertain. CDR3 length: 13 residues. CDR1 is ENHRY, CDR2 SYGVKD, per germline. With 0 bases removed from V and 4 bases from J, the gap between germline ends came to 6 bases. CDR3 region: CAISESTGTEAFF. The CDR3 DNA is TGTGCCATCAGTGAGTCGACTGGCACTGAAGCTTTCTTT.

The genes are TRBV28 and TRBJ1-3; no definite D call. This CDR3 is 13 amino acids long. Germline V gene sequence: CDR1 MDHEN, CDR2 SYDVKM. V lost 3 bases and J lost 9, with 12 bases in between. DNA of the CDR3: TGTGCCAGCAGTTTCCAGGCCGGAGGCACCATATATTTT. Protein product: CASSFQAGGTIYF.

The chain couples TRBV2 to TRBJ2-4; 7 bases are shared with TRBD1. V lost 5 bases, J lost 0 bases, and 13 bases stayed unmatched. Per germline, CDR1 SNHLY and CDR2 FYNNEI. This CDR3 region has 18 residues. This chain's CDR3 is CASSIRLTGDLAKNIQYF. In nucleotides, the CDR3 is TGTGCCAGCAGTATCCGCCTTACAGGGGATCTAGCCAAAAACATTCAGTACTTC.

The chain joins TRBV7-2 to TRBJ1-1, with TRBD1 as a possible D gene (5 bases). V was clipped by 5 bases and J by 3 bases, with 13 bases between them. This CDR3 spans 14 amino acids. Germline V CDR1 and CDR2: SGHTA, FQGNSA. DNA of the CDR3: TGTGCCAGCAGCCCCCAGGGATTGTACACTGAAGCTTTCTTT. It translates to CASSPQGLYTEAFF.

This chain connects TRBV6-2 or TRBV6-3 to TRBJ2-1, with D unclear. The CDR3 has 15 residues. V lost 2 bases to trimming and J lost 0 bases, with 8 bases between them. Germline V gene data show CDR1 as MNHEY and CDR2 as SVGEGT. The CDR3, as DNA: TGTGCCAGCAGTTACGGGCCAGTCTCCTACAATGAGCAGTTCTTC. Protein product: CASSYGPVSYNEQFF.

The gene calls are TRBV18 and TRBJ1-2; D gene ambiguous. This CDR3 contains 11 residues. V lost 2 bases and J lost 7, with 5 bases in between. Germline V CDR1 and CDR2: KGHSH, LQKENI. CDR3 nucleotide sequence: TGTGCCAGCTCACCAGGGAGTGGCTACACCTTC. This sequence encodes CASSPGSGYTF.

This clone has a single count. V and J are TRBV30 and TRBJ1-2; D possibly corresponds to TRBD1 (6 bases). V lost 0 bases and J lost 8, with 10 bases in between. CDR3 length: 12 residues. Germline V gene data show CDR1 as GTSNPN and CDR2 as SVGIG (reference sequence). DNA of the CDR3: TGTGCCTGGAGTGTTACAGGGTACGGCTACACCTTC. Protein: CAWSVTGYGYTF.

The chain recombines TRBV7-3 with TRBJ1-1; 9 bases agree with TRBD1. The CDR3 is 15 residues long. With 3 bases clipped from V and 2 bases from J, the junction kept 4 bases outside the gene matches. Germline V gene data show CDR1 as SGHTA and CDR2 as FQGTGA. Here the CDR3 DNA reads TGTGCCAGCAGCTTCACAGGGGGCACCAACACTGAAGCTTTCTTT. It specifies CASSFTGGTNTEAFF.

The gene calls are TRBV3-1 (or the pseudogene TRBV3-2) and TRBJ2-1; the D gene is possibly TRBD1 (5 bases). The CDR3 has 17 amino acids. Germline CDR1 reads LGHDT; CDR2 reads YNNKEL (reference sequence). V was trimmed by 5 bases and J by 0 bases, leaving 17 bases between them. CDR3 residues: CASSEKMGLPSYNEQFF. For the CDR3, the DNA is TGTGCCAGCAGCGAAAAGATGGGGCTCCCCTCCTACAATGAGCAGTTCTTC.

This clone was counted between two and nine times. The gene calls are TRBV4-2 and TRBJ1-2; D gene unclear. The germline V gene encodes CDR1 LGHNA and CDR2 YNFKEQ. The CDR3 is made up of 15 amino acids. V shed 0 bases and J shed 4 bases, with 12 bases lying between them. The CDR3 nucleotides are TGTGCCAGCAGCCAAGATCCGATGGCAGGCTATGGCTACACCTTC. Its translation is CASSQDPMAGYGYTF.

The genes are TRBV12-3 or TRBV12-4 and TRBJ1-2; D remains ambiguous. V was shortened by 2 bases and J by 2 bases, with 3 bases between the two germline ends. This CDR3 is built from 12 residues. CDR3 coding DNA: TGTGCCAGCAGTTTACGGAACTATGGCTACACCTTC. It is translated as CASSLRNYGYTF.

The chain is built from TRBV29-1 and TRBJ1-2; 10 bases fit TRBD1. The V segment lost 1 base and the J segment 4 bases; nucleotides outside the gene matches: 12. The CDR3 is made up of 17 amino acids. CDR1 is SQVTM and CDR2 is ANQGSEA in the germline V gene. CDR3 protein: CSVEVGPGQGRTYGYTF. CDR3 coding DNA: TGCAGCGTTGAAGTCGGGCCGGGACAGGGGAGGACCTATGGCTACACCTTC.

J is TRBJ2-7 and V is TRBV5-1; the match to TRBD1 covers 11 bases. The V segment lost 5 bases and the J segment 3 bases; nucleotides outside the gene matches: 4. In germline, CDR1 is SGHRS, CDR2 YFSETQ. The CDR3 is 14 residues long. CDR3 nucleotide sequence: TGCGCCAGCAGTTGGGGACAGGGGGTCTACGAGCAGTACTTC. Residues: CASSWGQGVYEQYF.

The genes are TRBV7-2 and TRBJ1-2; no definite D call. The CDR3 consists of 15 residues. V was trimmed by 7 bases and J by 5 bases, leaving 20 bases between them. Per germline, CDR1 SGHTA and CDR2 FQGNSA. DNA for the CDR3: TGTGCCAGCACCACCGTTGGGCGGACTCCTTATGGCTACACCTTC. Its protein is CASTTVGRTPYGYTF. The entire variable domain, with the rest obtained from reference TRBV7-2 and TRBJ1-2, is as follows: GAGVSQSPSNKVTEKGKDVELRCDPISGHTALYWYRQSLGQGLEFLIYFQGNSAPDKSGLPSDRFSAERTGGSVSTLTIQRTQQEDSAVYLCASTTVGRTPYGYTFGSGTRLTVV.

The chain combines TRBV9 with TRBJ1-5; 7 nucleotides line up with TRBD1. The CDR3 totals 13 residues. The germline V gene encodes CDR1 SGDLS and CDR2 YYNGEE. V shed 3 bases and J 5 bases; nucleotides not matched to a gene: 2. The CDR3 sequence: CASSAQGDQPQHF. The CDR3 DNA follows: TGTGCCAGCAGCGCCCAGGGGGATCAGCCCCAGCATTTT.

The rearrangement links TRBV5-1 to TRBJ2-3; weak D call: TRBD1 (6 bases). V lost 5 bases and J 0 bases, leaving 13 bases between the germline ends. Germline CDR1 reads SGHRS; CDR2 reads YFSETQ. CDR3 length equals 15 residues. CDR3 sequence: CASRDGTTSTDTQYF. DNA of the CDR3: TGCGCCAGCAGGGATGGGACAACTAGCACAGATACGCAGTATTTT.

The chain couples TRBV19 to TRBJ2-5; weak D call: TRBD1 (6 bases). The CDR3 loop spans 15 amino acids. CDR1 and CDR2 (germline): LNHDA, SQIVND (reference sequence). With 3 bases removed from V and 1 base from J, the gap between germline ends came to 12 bases. In DNA, the CDR3 is TGTGCCAGTAGTATTAGTCGGGACACCCAAGAGACCCAGTACTTC. Translated: CASSISRDTQETQYF.

The V call is TRBV7-9, the J call TRBJ1-4; no reliable D call. Trimming removed 5 bases at V and 13 bases at J, with 11 bases between. CDR1 is SEHNR and CDR2 is FQNEAQ in the germline V gene (reference sequence). This CDR3 is built from 11 residues. CDR3 loop: CASSPGGRLFF. The CDR3 DNA is TGTGCCAGCAGCCCCGGTGGGAGACTGTTTTTT.

The J gene is TRBJ1-1, the V gene TRBV27; no reliable D call. The CDR3 is made up of 16 amino acids. Germline values: CDR1 MNHEY, CDR2 SMNVEV (reference sequence). V shed 3 bases and J shed 3 bases, with 17 bases lying between them. The CDR3 DNA reads TGTGCCAGCAGTTTGTTGACGGGCAGACTACACACTGAAGCTTTCTTT. It encodes CASSLLTGRLHTEAFF.

The V gene is TRBV4-3, the J gene TRBJ2-3; 9 positions match TRBD2. The CDR3 covers 14 residues. Germline lookup yields CDR1 LGHNA and CDR2 YSLEER. Unmatched junction bases numbered 6, after V lost 3 bases and J lost 8 bases. CDR3 nucleotides: TGCGCCAGCAGCCAGGGCGGGGGGGCCAGTACGCAGTATTTT. Translated, it gives CASSQGGGASTQYF.